This entry lists 25 T cell receptor beta chains sequenced from one sample in a study of T-cell reconstitution after alpha-beta-depleted transplantation in children. Unique molecular identifiers were used to barcode this TCRbeta library. Via MiXCR, TCRdb re-called the PCR reads, giving one row per CDR3 protein. The sample has hundreds of thousands of distinct CDR3 sequences, around a sixth seen once. The sample was PBMCs from the stem cell graft donor, taken from the stem cell graft. These receptors were collected from a human donor who donated a stem cell graft to a child with acute myeloid leukemia.

The CDR3 loop is CASSLARESGNGSPLHF. DNA of the CDR3: TGTGCCAGCAGCTTAGCGAGGGAATCCGGTAATGGTTCACCCCTCCACTTT. The chain couples TRBV7-2 to TRBJ1-6; D uncertain. The CDR3 totals 17 residues. V was shortened by 0 bases and J by 9 bases, with 18 bases between the two germline ends. Germline loops: CDR1 SGHTA, CDR2 FQGNSA.

This clonotype was observed a few times. The chain recombines TRBV12-3 or TRBV12-4 with TRBJ2-5; weak D call: TRBD1 (6 bases). Trimming pared 5 bases from V and 2 bases from J, leaving 12 bases between. This CDR3 spans 14 amino acids. The CDR3 is CASSRQDPQETQYF. Here the CDR3 DNA reads TGTGCCAGCAGTCGACAGGATCCGCAAGAGACCCAGTACTTC.

The CDR3 nucleotides read TGTGCCAGCAGTGAAAAATGGGGCTCCTATGGTCTGACTTTCTTT. Translating it yields CASSEKWGSYGLTFF. The chain couples TRBV6-1 to TRBJ1-1, with a weak D call TRBD1 (5 bases). The CDR3 spans 15 residues. Germline V CDR1 and CDR2: MNHNS, SASEGT. Trimming shortened V by 2 bases and J by 12 bases, and 22 bases separated the two germline ends.

This clonotype was detected a few times. This chain links TRBV5-1 with TRBJ1-1; TRBD1 is a possible D gene (6 bases). This CDR3 contains 14 residues. CDR1 and CDR2 (germline): SGHRS, YFSETQ. V lost 0 bases and J 6 bases, leaving 12 bases between the germline ends. In DNA form, the CDR3 reads TGCGCCAGCAGCTTGGCGGACCCAGGGGCTGAAGCTTTCTTT. Amino acids: CASSLADPGAEAFF.

This clonotype was found many times. This rearrangement joins TRBV20-1 to TRBJ1-5; TRBD1 aligns across 8 bases. Germline V gene sequence: CDR1 DFQATT, CDR2 SNEGSKA (reference sequence). This CDR3 has 16 residues. Unmatched junction bases numbered 12, after V lost 5 bases and J lost 3 bases. The CDR3 DNA sequence: TGCAGTGCTCCAAGGCCGGGACAGGTTCTCAATCAGCCCCAGCATTTT. Translation gives CSAPRPGQVLNQPQHF.

This clonotype was observed at least ten times. The chain links TRBV29-1 to TRBJ1-1, with 9 bases that match TRBD1. CDR3 length: 13 residues. Germline V gene data show CDR1 as SQVTM and CDR2 as ANQGSEA. The V gene end was trimmed by 6 bases and the J gene end by 6 bases; junction bases not matched to a gene: 8. The CDR3 coding sequence is TGCAGCGTGTTCGGACAGGGGATCGCTGAAGCTTTCTTT. Protein product: CSVFGQGIAEAFF.

V is TRBV28 and J is TRBJ2-7; 7 nucleotides agree with TRBD1. J lost 2 bases, V lost 6 bases, and 10 bases had no gene match. The CDR3 totals 15 residues. Germline CDR1 MDHEN, CDR2 SYDVKM. The CDR3 here is CASSPYLDRPYEQYV. In DNA form, the CDR3 reads TGTGCCAGCAGCCCCTACCTGGACAGGCCCTACGAGCAGTACGTC.

This chain connects TRBV10-1 to TRBJ2-1; 10 bases agree with TRBD1. Germline assignment: CDR1 WNHNN and CDR2 SYGVQD (reference sequence). J was trimmed by 8 bases and V by 4 bases; bases with no gene match: 11. The CDR3 extends over 16 amino acids. The DNA for the CDR3 is TGCGCCAGCAGTGTATCCCGGGACAGGGGTAGGGATGAGCAGTTCTTC. Residues: CASSVSRDRGRDEQFF.

At least ten counts were recorded for this clonotype. The V and J genes are TRBV7-2 and TRBJ1-2; TRBD1 might be the D (5 bases). V lost 5 bases and J lost 6, with 13 bases in between. CDR3 length: 13 residues. Germline lookup yields CDR1 SGHTA and CDR2 FQGNSA. This chain's CDR3 is CASSPGRRDGYTF. Here the CDR3 DNA reads TGTGCCAGCAGCCCCGGACGCAGGGATGGCTACACCTTC.

This chain connects TRBV20-1 to TRBJ2-1; the match to TRBD1 covers 8 bases. The germline gives CDR1 DFQATT, CDR2 SNEGSKA (reference sequence). The CDR3 consists of 16 residues. Trimming cost V 2 bases and J 3 bases; bases outside gene matches: 9. CDR3 in DNA: TGCAGTGCTAGACCCCCGGACAGGGTTTTCTACAATGAGCAGTTCTTC. Translation: CSARPPDRVFYNEQFF.

This clonotype was counted between two and nine times. V gene TRBV25-1 combines with J gene TRBJ2-7; 7 nucleotides agree with TRBD2. The trim removed 3 bases at V and 7 bases at J, leaving 3 bases unmatched. In germline, CDR1 is MGHDK, CDR2 SYGVNS. The CDR3 spans 12 residues. The DNA for the CDR3 is TGTGCCAGCAGTGATTTGGGAGGGGAGCAGTACTTC. It specifies CASSDLGGEQYF.

This clonotype was detected ten times or more. As DNA, the CDR3 is TGTGCCATCAGTGAGGGGGGCTTTGGCGAGCAGTACTTC. It codes for CAISEGGFGEQYF. This chain connects TRBV10-3 to TRBJ2-7; D possibly corresponds to TRBD1 (6 bases). This CDR3 is 13 amino acids long. Germline V gene data show CDR1 as ENHRY and CDR2 as SYGVKD. V lost 2 bases, J lost 6 bases, and 11 bases lay in between.

The rearrangement uses TRBV10-2 and TRBJ2-1; D perhaps matches TRBD2 (7 bases). This CDR3 has 15 amino acids. V lost 8 bases, J lost 3 bases, and 17 bases lay in between. Germline CDR1 is WSHSY and CDR2 is SAAADI. This chain's CDR3 is CASQVEGGLYNEQFF. CDR3 nucleotide sequence: TGCGCCAGCCAAGTGGAGGGGGGGCTCTACAATGAGCAGTTCTTC.

This clonotype was counted ten times or more. The CDR3 nucleotides read TGCAGCGTTGAGAGGGGACAGCAGAACATTCAGTACTTC. Translation gives CSVERGQQNIQYF. The V gene is TRBV29-1, the J gene TRBJ2-4; 7 bases align to TRBD1. Germline loops: CDR1 SQVTM, CDR2 ANQGSEA. V shed 3 bases, J shed 7 bases, and the junction held 6 bases outside the gene matches. The CDR3 extends over 13 amino acids. Filled out from reference TRBV29-1 and TRBJ2-4, the complete variable domain reads SAVISQKPSRDICQRGTSLTIQCQVDSQVTMMFWYRQQPGQSLTLIATANQGSEATYESGFVIDKFPISRPNLTFSTLTVSNMSPEDSSIYLCSVERGQQNIQYFGAGTRLSVL.

This clonotype showed up many times. The rearrangement joins TRBV20-1 to TRBJ2-7, with D uncertain. From germline, CDR1 is DFQATT and CDR2 SNEGSKA (reference sequence). The CDR3 has 14 residues. Trimming pared 0 bases from V and 0 bases from J, leaving 9 bases between. CDR3 amino acids: CSARDVAASYEQYF. The CDR3 DNA is TGCAGTGCTAGAGATGTGGCTGCCTCCTACGAGCAGTACTTC.

The V call is TRBV4-3, the J call TRBJ2-7; the D gene is possibly TRBD1 (5 bases). Germline-derived CDR1 and CDR2 are LGHNA and YSLEER. The CDR3 length is 13 residues. Trimming cost V 2 bases and J 3 bases, with 8 bases left between them. The CDR3 nucleotides read TGCGCCAGCAGCCAATATGACAGCTACGAGCAGTACTTC. Residues: CASSQYDSYEQYF.

V is TRBV24-1 and J is TRBJ2-3, with D uncertain. The CDR3 totals 16 residues. Germline-derived CDR1 and CDR2 are KGHDR and SFDVKD. Trimming removed 4 bases at V and 0 bases at J, with 13 bases between. Written as DNA, the CDR3 is TGTGCCACCAGTGACCCCCCGCAGAAGAGCACAGATACGCAGTATTTT. It specifies CATSDPPQKSTDTQYF.

V is TRBV12-3 or TRBV12-4 and J is TRBJ2-7; 9 bases map to TRBD2. With V trimmed by 3 bases and J by 3 bases, 12 bases remained unmatched. This CDR3 has 17 amino acids. The chain's CDR3 is CASSFVSGGTRDYEQYF. In nucleotides, the CDR3 is TGTGCCAGCAGTTTTGTTAGCGGGGGCACCCGGGACTACGAGCAGTACTTC.

A note on this clonotype: A read error may be the cause here, since a much bigger clone is one base away. The chain has TRBV20-1 and TRBJ1-2; 11 bases align to TRBD1. The CDR3 covers 16 residues. The germline V gene encodes CDR1 DFQATT and CDR2 SNEGSKA (reference sequence). Germline trimming cut 1 base from V and 8 bases from J; bases unmatched to any gene: 12. The CDR3 coding sequence is TGCAGTGCTAGAGGCGGGACAGGGGGGAGGTTCATGGGCTACACCTTC. This translates into CSARGGTGGRFMGYTF.

The chain combines TRBV5-2 with TRBJ2-6; the D call of TRBD2 is as the table states it, not checked on the DNA. TRBV5-2 is a listed pseudogene. The CDR3 has 18 amino acids. The CDR3 is CASSQILAGNSGANVLTF. The CDR3 DNA follows: TGTGCCAGCAGCCAAATACTAGCGGGTAACTCTGGGGCCAACGTCCTGACTTTC.

This clonotype was seen repeatedly, ten times or more. V gene TRBV20-1 combines with J gene TRBJ1-2, with D possibly TRBD1 on 6 matching bases. V was pared by 1 base and J by 3 bases, with 12 bases between. Looked up from germline, CDR1 is DFQATT and CDR2 is SNEGSKA (reference sequence). The CDR3 has 14 amino acids. The chain's CDR3 is CSARGLKGDYGYTF. The CDR3 region has the DNA TGCAGTGCTAGAGGCCTGAAGGGGGACTATGGCTACACCTTC.

This clonotype has at least ten counts. J is TRBJ2-7 and V is TRBV5-1; tentatively, D is TRBD1 (6 bases). The germline CDR1 and CDR2 sequences are SGHRS and YFSETQ. The CDR3 contains 14 residues. CDR3 in amino acids: CASSLGGSSYEQYV. CDR3 DNA sequence: TGTGCCTCCAGTTTAGGGGGAAGCTCCTACGAGCAGTACGTC.

This clonotype has at least ten counts. The chain recombines TRBV24-1 with TRBJ2-1; tentatively, D is TRBD1 or TRBD2 (5 bases each). The germline V gene encodes CDR1 KGHDR and CDR2 SFDVKD. The V gene lost 3 bases and the J gene lost 2 bases, with 16 bases spanning the gap. The CDR3 is 17 residues long. The CDR3, as DNA: TGTGCCACCAGTGATCTGCCCCGGGACGGTGCCTACAATGAGCAGTTCTTC. Translating it yields CATSDLPRDGAYNEQFF.

CDR3 nucleotide sequence: TGTGCCAGCGCACAGCAACAGTACGTCCCCGAGCAGTACTTC. Translation: CASAQQQYVPEQYF. The chain employs TRBV28 and TRBJ2-7, with D uncertain. The germline V gene has CDR1 MDHEN and CDR2 SYDVKM. V was clipped by 8 bases and J by 6 bases, with 20 bases between them. This CDR3 spans 14 amino acids.

This clonotype was observed at least ten times. This chain uses TRBV20-1 with TRBJ1-1; 9 bases agree with TRBD1. J lost 6 bases, V lost 5 bases, and 7 bases had no gene match. Germline V gene sequence: CDR1 DFQATT, CDR2 SNEGSKA (reference sequence). The CDR3 runs to 13 residues. The CDR3 DNA reads TGCAGTGCTCCCCGGACAGGGGTGGCTGAAGCTTTCTTT. It yields the protein CSAPRTGVAEAFF.